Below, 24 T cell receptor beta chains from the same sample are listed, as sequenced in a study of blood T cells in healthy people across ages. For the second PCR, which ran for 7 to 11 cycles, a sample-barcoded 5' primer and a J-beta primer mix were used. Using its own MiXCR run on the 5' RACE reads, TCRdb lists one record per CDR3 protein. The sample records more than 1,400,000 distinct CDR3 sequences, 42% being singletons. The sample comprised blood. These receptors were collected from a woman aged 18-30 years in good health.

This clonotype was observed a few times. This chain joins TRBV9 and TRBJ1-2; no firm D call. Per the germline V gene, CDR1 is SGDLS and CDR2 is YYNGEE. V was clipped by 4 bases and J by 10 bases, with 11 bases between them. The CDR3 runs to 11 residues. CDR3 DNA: TGTGCCAGCAGCCGGTATAGTGACTACACCTTC. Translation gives CASSRYSDYTF.

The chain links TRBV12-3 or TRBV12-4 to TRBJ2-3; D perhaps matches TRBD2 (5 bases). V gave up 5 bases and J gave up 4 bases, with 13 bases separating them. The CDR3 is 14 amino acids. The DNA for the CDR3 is TGTGCCAGCAGTGTTTCGGGAATATCAGATACGCAGTATTTT. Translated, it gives CASSVSGISDTQYF.

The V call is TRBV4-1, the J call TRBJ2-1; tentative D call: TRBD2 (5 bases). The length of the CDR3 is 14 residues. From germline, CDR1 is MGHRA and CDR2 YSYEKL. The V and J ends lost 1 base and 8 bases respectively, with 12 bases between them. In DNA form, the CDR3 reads TGCGCCAGCAGCCAAGGCGCGGGCTTCGATGAGCAGTTCTTC. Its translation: CASSQGAGFDEQFF.

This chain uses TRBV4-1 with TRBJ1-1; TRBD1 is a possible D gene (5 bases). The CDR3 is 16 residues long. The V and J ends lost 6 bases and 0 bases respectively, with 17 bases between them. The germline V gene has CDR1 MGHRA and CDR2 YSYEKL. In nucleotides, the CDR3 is TGCGCCAGCAGGAGCCTGAAAGGGACGATGAACACTGAAGCTTTCTTT. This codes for CASRSLKGTMNTEAFF.

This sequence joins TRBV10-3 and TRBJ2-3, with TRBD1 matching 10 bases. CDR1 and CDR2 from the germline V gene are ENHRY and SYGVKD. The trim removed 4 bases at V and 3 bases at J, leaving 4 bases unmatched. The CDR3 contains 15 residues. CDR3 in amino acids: CAISGGDRGTDTQYF. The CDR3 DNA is TGTGCCATCAGTGGGGGGGACAGGGGTACAGATACGCAGTATTTT.

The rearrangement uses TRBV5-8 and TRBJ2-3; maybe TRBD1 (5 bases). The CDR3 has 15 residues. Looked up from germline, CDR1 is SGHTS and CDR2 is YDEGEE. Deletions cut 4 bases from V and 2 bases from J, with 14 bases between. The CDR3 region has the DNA TGTGCCAGCAGCAGGACAACCCCCACCACAGATACGCAGTATTTT. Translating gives CASSRTTPTTDTQYF.

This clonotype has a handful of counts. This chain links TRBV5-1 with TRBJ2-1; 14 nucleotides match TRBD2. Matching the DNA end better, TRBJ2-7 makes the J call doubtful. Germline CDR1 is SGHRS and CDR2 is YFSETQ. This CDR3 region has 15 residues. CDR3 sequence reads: CASRTSGGPYNEQYF. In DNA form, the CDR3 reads TGCGCCAGCCGGACTAGCGGGGGGCCCTACAATGAGCAGTACTTC.

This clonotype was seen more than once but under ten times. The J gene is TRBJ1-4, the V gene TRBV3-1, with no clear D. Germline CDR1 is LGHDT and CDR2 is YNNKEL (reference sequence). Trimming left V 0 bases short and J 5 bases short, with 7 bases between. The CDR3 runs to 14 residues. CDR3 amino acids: CASSQELINEKLFF. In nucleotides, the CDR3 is TGTGCCAGCAGCCAAGAGCTGATAAATGAAAAACTGTTTTTT.

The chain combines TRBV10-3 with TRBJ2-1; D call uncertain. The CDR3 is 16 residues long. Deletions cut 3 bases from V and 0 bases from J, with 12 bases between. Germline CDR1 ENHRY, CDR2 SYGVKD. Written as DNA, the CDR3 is TGTGCCATCAGTGACTACGAGACGAGCTCCTACAATGAGCAGTTCTTC. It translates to CAISDYETSSYNEQFF.

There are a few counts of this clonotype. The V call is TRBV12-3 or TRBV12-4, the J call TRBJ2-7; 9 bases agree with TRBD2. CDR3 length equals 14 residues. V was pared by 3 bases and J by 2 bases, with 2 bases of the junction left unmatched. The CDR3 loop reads CASSFAGGAYEQYF. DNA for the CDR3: TGTGCCAGCAGTTTTGCGGGAGGGGCCTACGAGCAGTACTTC.

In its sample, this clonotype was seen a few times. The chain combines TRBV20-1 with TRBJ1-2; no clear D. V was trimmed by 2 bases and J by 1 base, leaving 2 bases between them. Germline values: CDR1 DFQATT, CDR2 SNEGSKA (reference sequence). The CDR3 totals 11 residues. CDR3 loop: CSARFNYGYTF. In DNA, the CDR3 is TGCAGTGCTAGATTTAACTATGGCTACACCTTC.

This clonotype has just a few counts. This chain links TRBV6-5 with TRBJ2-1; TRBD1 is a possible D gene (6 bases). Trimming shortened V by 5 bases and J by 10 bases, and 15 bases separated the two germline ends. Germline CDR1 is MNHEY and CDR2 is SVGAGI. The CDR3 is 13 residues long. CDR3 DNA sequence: TGTGCCAGCAGTCCCGGGACAAATTACGAGCAGTTCTTC. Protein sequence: CASSPGTNYEQFF.

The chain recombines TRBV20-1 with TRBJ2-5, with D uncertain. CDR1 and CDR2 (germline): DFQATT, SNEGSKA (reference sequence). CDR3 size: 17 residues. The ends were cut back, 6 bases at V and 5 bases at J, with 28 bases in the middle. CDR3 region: CSATSRTLAPRAETQYF. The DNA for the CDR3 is TGCAGTGCCACAAGCCGCACCTTAGCTCCCCGGGCGGAGACCCAGTACTTC.

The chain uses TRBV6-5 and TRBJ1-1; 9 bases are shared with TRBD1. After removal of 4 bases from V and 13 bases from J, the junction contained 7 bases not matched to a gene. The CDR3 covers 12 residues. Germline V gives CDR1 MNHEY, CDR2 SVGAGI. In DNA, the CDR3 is TGTGCCAGCAGTTCCGGGACAGGGATGGATTTCTTT. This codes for CASSSGTGMDFF.

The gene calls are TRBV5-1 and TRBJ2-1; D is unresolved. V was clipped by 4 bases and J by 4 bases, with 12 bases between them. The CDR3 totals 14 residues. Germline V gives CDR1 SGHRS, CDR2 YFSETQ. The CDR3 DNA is TGCGCCAGCAGCCCCCGAGCCGATTACAATGAGCAGTTCTTC. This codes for CASSPRADYNEQFF.

The CDR3 is CSASKVAAKQETLYF. The CDR3 nucleotides are TGCAGTGCTAGTAAGGTCGCGGCGAAGCAAGAGACCCTGTACTTC. The chain combines TRBV20-1 with TRBJ2-7; D is undetermined. The V gene's germline CDR1 is DFQATT and CDR2 SNEGSKA (reference sequence). The CDR3 length is 15 residues. Trimming removed 3 bases from V and 12 bases from J, with 27 bases in between.

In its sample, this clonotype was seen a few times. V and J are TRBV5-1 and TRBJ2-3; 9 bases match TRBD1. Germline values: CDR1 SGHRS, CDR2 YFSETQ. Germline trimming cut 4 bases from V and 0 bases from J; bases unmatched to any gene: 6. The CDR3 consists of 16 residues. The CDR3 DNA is TGCGCCAGCAGCGAAACAGGGACAGGGAGCACAGATACGCAGTATTTT. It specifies CASSETGTGSTDTQYF.

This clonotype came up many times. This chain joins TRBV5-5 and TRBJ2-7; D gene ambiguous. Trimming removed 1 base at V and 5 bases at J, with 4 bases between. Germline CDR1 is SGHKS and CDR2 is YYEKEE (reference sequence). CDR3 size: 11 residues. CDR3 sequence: CASSLHDEQYF. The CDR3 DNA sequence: TGTGCCAGCAGCTTGCATGACGAGCAGTACTTC.

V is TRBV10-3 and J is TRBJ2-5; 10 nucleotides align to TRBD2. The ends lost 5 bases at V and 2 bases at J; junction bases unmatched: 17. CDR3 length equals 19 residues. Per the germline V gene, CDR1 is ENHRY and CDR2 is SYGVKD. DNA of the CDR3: TGTGCCATCAGTCCGTTCATGAGGCAGCGGGAGGGTCTACAAGAGACCCAGTACTTC. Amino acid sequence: CAISPFMRQREGLQETQYF.

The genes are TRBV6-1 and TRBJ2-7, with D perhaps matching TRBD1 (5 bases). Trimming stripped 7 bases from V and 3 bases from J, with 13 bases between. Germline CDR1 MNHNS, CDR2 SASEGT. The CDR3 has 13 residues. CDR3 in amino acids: CASTVRQGYEQYF. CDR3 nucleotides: TGTGCCAGCACGGTGAGGCAGGGCTACGAGCAGTACTTC.

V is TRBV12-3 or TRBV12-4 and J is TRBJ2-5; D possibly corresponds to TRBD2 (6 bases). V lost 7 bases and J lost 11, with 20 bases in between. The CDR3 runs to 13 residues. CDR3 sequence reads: CASTLTRAGEQYF. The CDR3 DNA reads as TGTGCCAGCACCCTGACTAGAGCCGGTGAGCAGTACTTC.

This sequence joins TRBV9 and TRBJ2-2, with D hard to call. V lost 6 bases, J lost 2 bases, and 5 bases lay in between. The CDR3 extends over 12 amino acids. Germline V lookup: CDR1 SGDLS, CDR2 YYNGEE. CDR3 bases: TGTGCCAGCACCCTTAACACCGGGGAGCTGTTTTTT. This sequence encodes CASTLNTGELFF.

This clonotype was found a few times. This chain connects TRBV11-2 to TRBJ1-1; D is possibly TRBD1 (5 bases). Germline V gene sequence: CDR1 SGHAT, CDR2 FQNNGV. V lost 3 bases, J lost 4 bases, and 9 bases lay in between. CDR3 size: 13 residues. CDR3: CASSFDSGTEAFF. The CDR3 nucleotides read TGTGCCAGCAGCTTCGACAGCGGCACTGAAGCTTTCTTT.

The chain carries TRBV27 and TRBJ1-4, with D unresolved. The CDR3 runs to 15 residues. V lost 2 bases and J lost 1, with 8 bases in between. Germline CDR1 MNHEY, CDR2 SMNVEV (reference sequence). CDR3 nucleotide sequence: TGTGCCAGCAGTTTAGCGTGGGGAACTAATGAAAAACTGTTTTTT. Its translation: CASSLAWGTNEKLFF.